The source of this TCR beta chain is a study of blood T cell repertoires in COVID-19. The repertoire was sequenced with immunoSEQ multiplex PCR; TCRdb's copy has only in-frame clones and lacks some. Of some 30,000 clones in the sample, about 90% were seen once. CDR1 SGHNT and CDR2 YYREEE come from the germline V gene (reference sequence). Trimming shortened V by 0 bases and J by 3 bases, and 10 bases separated the two germline ends. The CDR3 loop spans 14 amino acids. What was sequenced was peripheral blood. This TCR came from a man aged 60-69 years with active COVID-19. The chain combines TRBV5-4 with TRBJ2-7; D perhaps matches TRBD1 (6 bases). Here the CDR3 DNA reads TGTGCCAGCAGCTTGGCACAGGGTCTCTACGAGCAGTACTTC. It translates to CASSLAQGLYEQYF.